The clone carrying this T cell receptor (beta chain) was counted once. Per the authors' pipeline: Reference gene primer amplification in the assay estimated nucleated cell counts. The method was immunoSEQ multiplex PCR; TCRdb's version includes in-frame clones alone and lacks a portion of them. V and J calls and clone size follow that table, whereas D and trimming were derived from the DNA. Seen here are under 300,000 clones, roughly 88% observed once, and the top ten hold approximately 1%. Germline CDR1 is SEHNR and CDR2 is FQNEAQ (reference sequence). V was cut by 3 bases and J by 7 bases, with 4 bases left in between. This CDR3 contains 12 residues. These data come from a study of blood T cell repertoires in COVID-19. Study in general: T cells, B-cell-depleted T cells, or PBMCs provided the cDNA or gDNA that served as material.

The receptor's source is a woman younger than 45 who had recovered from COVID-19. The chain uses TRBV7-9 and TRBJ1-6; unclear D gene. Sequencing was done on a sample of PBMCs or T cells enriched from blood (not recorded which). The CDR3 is CASSLSNSPLHF. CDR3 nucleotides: TGTGCCAGCAGCTTGAGCAATTCACCCCTCCACTTT.